One sample yielded the 25 T cell receptor beta chains listed below, sequenced in a study of T cells after yellow fever vaccination (dated by TCRdb to between 2018 and 2021). Taken with the paper, the label for treatment or condition translates to: live attenuated yellow fever vaccine strain. Libraries were built with 5' RACE. The run used an Illumina HiSeq 2500. TCRdb reanalyzed the raw reads on its own, using fastp at Q25 for trimming and MiXCR for clone calling, and kept in-frame beta chains. Each CDR3 protein appears once, grouped with its most common genes and DNA. This sample gives under 700,000 distinct CDR3 sequences in total; approximately 16% of them show up just once. Approximately 15% of the sample lies in the top ten. Material: PBMCs, obtained around 5 days after the first yellow fever vaccination. These receptors all come from a man between 18 and 35 years old who received the YFV17D yellow fever vaccine.

The chain couples TRBV27 to TRBJ2-2; D call uncertain. Germline CDR1 is MNHEY and CDR2 is SMNVEV (reference sequence). Trimming stripped 8 bases from V and 7 bases from J, with 11 bases between. The CDR3 has 12 residues. The CDR3 loop is CASGQGGGELFF. DNA for the CDR3: TGTGCCAGCGGTCAAGGTGGCGGGGAGCTGTTTTTT.

The chain joins TRBV24-1 to TRBJ2-1, with 12 bases lining up with TRBD2. The CDR3 totals 13 residues. The V gene's germline CDR1 is KGHDR and CDR2 SFDVKD. The junction had 7 bases not matched to a gene; V was cut back by 12 bases and J by 8 bases. The CDR3 DNA sequence: TGTGCCGCAGGACTAGCGGGGTGGGATGAGCAGTTCTTC. The encoded protein is CAAGLAGWDEQFF.

A few counts support this clonotype. The chain combines TRBV18 with TRBJ1-1; possibly TRBD1 for D (6 bases). Germline values: CDR1 KGHSH, CDR2 LQKENI. V was clipped by 3 bases and J by 2 bases, with 16 bases between them. This CDR3 has 16 residues. CDR3 DNA: TGTGCCAGCTCACCTTTCAGGGGCGCGGGAAACACTGAAGCTTTCTTT. This sequence encodes CASSPFRGAGNTEAFF.

As for this clonotype: One end of the junction is discordant with germline, which a read error may explain. The chain joins TRBV12-3 or TRBV12-4 to TRBJ2-7; 15 nucleotides match TRBD2. This CDR3 region has 12 residues. DNA of the CDR3: TGTGCCAGCACCTGGGGGACTAGCGGGGGGACGTTC. Translating it yields CASTWGTSGGTF.

V and J are TRBV12-3 or TRBV12-4 and TRBJ1-1; no definite D call. With 5 bases removed from V and 0 bases from J, the gap between germline ends came to 10 bases. This CDR3 spans 14 amino acids. CDR3 in DNA: TGTGCCAGCAGTAAGGTGGTATTGAACACTGAAGCTTTCTTT. Protein sequence: CASSKVVLNTEAFF.

This chain joins TRBV7-2 and TRBJ2-4, with no clear D. The V and J ends lost 3 bases and 13 bases respectively, with 13 bases between them. The length of the CDR3 is 12 residues. The germline gives CDR1 SGHTA, CDR2 FQGNSA. The CDR3 loop reads CASSFFRGPQYF. In DNA, the CDR3 is TGTGCCAGCAGCTTTTTTCGTGGGCCCCAGTACTTC.

This rearrangement joins TRBV7-2 to TRBJ2-1; 7 bases agree with TRBD2. Germline V lookup: CDR1 SGHTA, CDR2 FQGNSA. The ends lost 5 bases at V and 8 bases at J; junction bases unmatched: 12. The CDR3 consists of 15 residues. CDR3 sequence: CASSLWGDRGDEQFF. CDR3 coding DNA: TGTGCCAGCAGCCTGTGGGGGGATCGGGGGGATGAGCAGTTCTTC.

This clonotype was recorded at least ten times. This chain joins TRBV7-9 and TRBJ2-7; D perhaps matches TRBD1 (6 bases). This CDR3 has 14 residues. The V end was cut by 3 bases, the J end by 3 bases, with 12 bases between. Per germline, CDR1 SEHNR and CDR2 FQNEAQ (reference sequence). The CDR3 bases are TGTGCCAGCAGCTTTCGGACAGCTAGCTACGAGCAGTACTTC. Residues: CASSFRTASYEQYF.

The rearrangement joins TRBV18 to TRBJ2-3; 9 bases fit TRBD1. From germline, CDR1 is KGHSH and CDR2 LQKENI. The CDR3 has 15 amino acids. With V trimmed by 0 bases and J by 5 bases, 3 bases remained unmatched. The CDR3 region is CASSPPGQGRDTQYF. Written as DNA, the CDR3 is TGTGCCAGCTCACCACCGGGACAGGGAAGAGATACGCAGTATTTT.

The V call is TRBV4-3, the J call TRBJ1-2; 11 bases fit TRBD1. The junction had 9 bases not matched to a gene; V was cut back by 4 bases and J by 5 bases. Germline assignment: CDR1 LGHNA and CDR2 YSLEER. CDR3 length equals 16 residues. In nucleotides, the CDR3 is TGCGCCAGCAGCCTCGGACAGGGGGCCGGTTTTTATGGCTACACCTTC. Protein sequence: CASSLGQGAGFYGYTF.

In this sample, this clonotype turned up a few times. The rearrangement links TRBV29-1 to TRBJ2-1; tentative D call: TRBD2 (5 bases). V lost 1 base and J 1 base, leaving 14 bases between the germline ends. CDR1 and CDR2 from the germline V gene are SQVTM and ANQGSEA. The CDR3 contains 16 residues. The CDR3: CSVEGLTWESYNEQFF. CDR3 nucleotide sequence: TGCAGCGTTGAAGGCTTAACGTGGGAGTCCTACAATGAGCAGTTCTTC.

This clonotype was seen only a few times. This chain connects TRBV7-9 to TRBJ2-5, with D possibly TRBD1 on 5 matching bases. The CDR3 loop spans 13 amino acids. The germline V gene has CDR1 SEHNR and CDR2 FQNEAQ (reference sequence). V was clipped by 6 bases and J by 4 bases, with 12 bases between them. The CDR3 here is CASRSLGVETQYF. The CDR3 region has the DNA TGTGCCAGCAGGTCCCTAGGGGTAGAGACCCAGTACTTC. The whole variable domain, remainder taken from reference TRBV7-9 and TRBJ2-5, is DTGVSQNPRHKITKRGQNVTFRCDPISEHNRLYWYRQTLGQGPEFLTYFQNEAQLEKSRLLSDRFSAERPKGSFSTLEIQRTEQGDSAMYLCASRSLGVETQYFGPGTRLLVL.

This clonotype was picked up many times. The V and J genes are TRBV5-1 and TRBJ2-1, with D perhaps TRBD2 (5 bases). The CDR3 consists of 14 residues. Trimming took 0 bases from V and 5 from J, leaving 9 bases between them. Germline V gene data show CDR1 as SGHRS and CDR2 as YFSETQ. CDR3 protein: CASSLVSADNEQFF. The CDR3 nucleotides are TGCGCCAGCAGCTTGGTATCAGCGGACAATGAGCAGTTCTTC.

Many counts were recorded for this clonotype. The rearrangement uses TRBV12-3 or TRBV12-4 and TRBJ1-1; D unclear. The ends were cut back, 5 bases at V and 0 bases at J, with 7 bases in the middle. This CDR3 region has 13 residues. The CDR3 reads CASSGRVNTEAFF. CDR3 bases: TGTGCCAGCAGTGGACGGGTGAACACTGAAGCTTTCTTT.

The V call is TRBV9, the J call TRBJ1-1; D is perhaps TRBD1 (6 bases). Germline CDR1 and CDR2: SGDLS and YYNGEE. The CDR3 runs to 16 residues. V dropped 3 bases and J dropped 0 bases, with 15 bases sitting between them. CDR3: CASSARAGTLNTEAFF. In nucleotides, the CDR3 is TGTGCCAGCAGCGCTAGGGCCGGGACACTGAACACTGAAGCTTTCTTT.

This rearrangement joins TRBV4-2 to TRBJ1-6; no clear D gene. The V gene's germline CDR1 is LGHNA and CDR2 YNFKEQ. Deletions cut 2 bases from V and 8 bases from J, with 19 bases between. This CDR3 spans 17 amino acids. CDR3 protein: CASSQLPGEVVDSPLHF. CDR3 DNA sequence: TGTGCCAGCAGCCAACTCCCGGGAGAGGTTGTAGATTCACCCCTCCACTTT.

In its sample, this clonotype was seen a few times. DNA for the CDR3: TGTGCCAGCAGCTTAGAAGCACCGGGACTAGCGGGCTCCTACGAGCAGTACGTC. Protein sequence: CASSLEAPGLAGSYEQYV. V gene TRBV7-3 combines with J gene TRBJ2-7; 12 nucleotides match TRBD2. CDR3 size: 18 residues. V lost 2 bases to trimming and J lost 0 bases; unmatched junction nucleotides: 8. Germline V gene sequence: CDR1 SGHTA, CDR2 FQGTGA.

The chain has TRBV10-3 and TRBJ1-1; TRBD1 matches at 8 bases. With 6 bases clipped from V and 5 bases from J, the junction kept 8 bases outside the gene matches. CDR3 size: 14 residues. Germline V lookup: CDR1 ENHRY, CDR2 SYGVKD. The CDR3 DNA reads TGTGCCATCAGCGCCGGACAGGGTGGTACTGAAGCTTTCTTT. It encodes CAISAGQGGTEAFF.

The chain is built from TRBV7-9 and TRBJ1-4; D call uncertain. Deletions cut 5 bases from V and 8 bases from J, with 9 bases between. CDR3 size: 12 residues. Germline CDR1 SEHNR, CDR2 FQNEAQ (reference sequence). This CDR3 is CASSPVREKLFF. The CDR3 DNA reads as TGTGCCAGCAGCCCCGTGCGAGAAAAACTGTTTTTT.

The chain is built from TRBV3-1 and TRBJ2-3; TRBD2 matches at 9 bases. From germline, CDR1 is LGHDT and CDR2 YNNKEL (reference sequence). This CDR3 has 20 residues. J lost 1 base, V lost 0 bases, and 14 bases had no gene match. CDR3 sequence reads: CASSQEGALAGGPGTDTQYF. CDR3 sequence (DNA): TGTGCCAGCAGCCAAGAGGGAGCTTTGGCGGGGGGGCCTGGCACAGATACGCAGTATTTT.

This clonotype has a count of ten or more. This chain links TRBV24-1 with TRBJ2-1; D may be TRBD2 (6 bases). Trimming took 2 bases from V and 0 from J, leaving 10 bases between them. This CDR3 has 16 amino acids. Germline CDR1 and CDR2: KGHDR and SFDVKD. The CDR3 DNA is TGTGCCACCAGTGATTCCCTAGCGAGCTCCTACAATGAGCAGTTCTTC. This sequence encodes CATSDSLASSYNEQFF.

This clonotype has more than one count but fewer than ten. The chain recombines TRBV7-2 with TRBJ2-7, with 10 nucleotides matching TRBD2. The CDR3 extends over 14 amino acids. V shed 4 bases and J 3 bases; nucleotides not matched to a gene: 3. Germline CDR1 is SGHTA and CDR2 is FQGNSA. The CDR3 sequence is CASSSSGGGYEQYF. The DNA of the CDR3 is TGTGCCAGCAGCTCTAGCGGGGGAGGCTACGAGCAGTACTTC. The variable domain in full, with the rest retrieved from reference TRBV7-2 and TRBJ2-7, is GAGVSQSPSNKVTEKGKDVELRCDPISGHTALYWYRQSLGQGLEFLIYFQGNSAPDKSGLPSDRFSAERTGGSVSTLTIQRTQQEDSAVYLCASSSSGGGYEQYFGPGTRLTVT.

This rearrangement joins TRBV6-5 to TRBJ2-6; D gene unclear. CDR3 size: 15 residues. Germline CDR1 is MNHEY and CDR2 is SVGAGI. V was cut by 5 bases and J by 1 base, with 9 bases left in between. The CDR3 DNA follows: TGTGCCAGCAGTAACCCGGCGTCTGGGGCCAACGTCCTGACTTTC. It specifies CASSNPASGANVLTF.

This clonotype was observed a handful of times. The chain combines TRBV5-4 with TRBJ2-1; D is ambiguous. Trimming removed 5 bases at V and 7 bases at J, with 10 bases between. The CDR3 runs 12 residues. Germline lookup yields CDR1 SGHNT and CDR2 YYREEE (reference sequence). CDR3 DNA: TGTGCCAGCAGTTGGACGGAGAATGAGCAGTTCTTC. Translation gives CASSWTENEQFF.

This chain uses TRBV20-1 with TRBJ2-5; D not resolved. This CDR3 spans 11 amino acids. V lost 3 bases and J lost 2, with 4 bases in between. Germline CDR1 and CDR2: DFQATT and SNEGSKA (reference sequence). The CDR3 DNA reads as TGCAGTGCTAGTCAGCAAGAGACCCAGTACTTC. Encoded protein: CSASQQETQYF.